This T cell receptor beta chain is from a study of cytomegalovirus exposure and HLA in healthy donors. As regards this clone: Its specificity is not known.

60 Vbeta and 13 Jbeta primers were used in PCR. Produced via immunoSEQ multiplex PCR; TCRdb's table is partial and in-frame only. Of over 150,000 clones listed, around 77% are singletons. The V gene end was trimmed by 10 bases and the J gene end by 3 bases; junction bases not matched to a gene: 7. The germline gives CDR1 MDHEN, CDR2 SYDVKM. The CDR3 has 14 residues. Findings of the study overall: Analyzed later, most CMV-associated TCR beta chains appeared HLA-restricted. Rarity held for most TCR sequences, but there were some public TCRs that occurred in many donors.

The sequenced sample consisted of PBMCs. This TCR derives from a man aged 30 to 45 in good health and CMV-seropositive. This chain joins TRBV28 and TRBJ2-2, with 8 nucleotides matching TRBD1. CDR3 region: CANSPGGDTGELFF. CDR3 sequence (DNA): TGTGCCAATTCCCCAGGGGGCGACACCGGGGAGCTGTTTTTT.